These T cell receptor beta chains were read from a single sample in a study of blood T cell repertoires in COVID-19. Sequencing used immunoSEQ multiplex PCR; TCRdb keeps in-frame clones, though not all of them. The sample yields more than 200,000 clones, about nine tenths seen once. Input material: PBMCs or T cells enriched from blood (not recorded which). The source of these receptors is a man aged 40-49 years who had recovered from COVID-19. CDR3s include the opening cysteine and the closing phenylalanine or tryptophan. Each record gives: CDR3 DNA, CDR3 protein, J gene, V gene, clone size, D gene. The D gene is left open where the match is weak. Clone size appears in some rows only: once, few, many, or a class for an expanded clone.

TGTGCCAGCAGTTCCGCACCCGGGAGGGCTGCCACAGATACGCAGTATTTT CASSSAPGRAATDTQYF TRBJ2-3 TRBV27 NA TRBD2
TGTGCCACCAGCAGCATGGCAGGGGAAGGTCAGCCCCAGCATTTT CATSSMAGEGQPQHF TRBJ1-5 TRBV15 few NA
TGTGCCAGCAGTCGCACGACTATAAACACTGAAGCTTTCTTT CASSRTTINTEAFF TRBJ1-1 TRBV2 NA NA
TGTGCCAGCAGCTTAAGGCGAGGACAGGGTTTATCAACTAATGAAAAACTGTTTTTT CASSLRRGQGLSTNEKLFF TRBJ1-4 TRBV7-9 NA TRBD1
TGTGCCAGCAATCTAGCGGGGGGATCCGCAGGGGAGCAGTTCTTC CASNLAGGSAGEQFF TRBJ2-1 TRBV2 NA TRBD2
TGTGCCAGCAGTCCCCTCGGGGTAGCGGGAGATACGCAGTATTTT CASSPLGVAGDTQYF TRBJ2-3 TRBV27 many TRBD2
TGTGCCAGCAGCCCTCGGGAAGCGGGGGGGCATAGCGGGGAGCTGTTTTTT CASSPREAGGHSGELFF TRBJ2-2 TRBV11-3 NA TRBD2
TGCGCCAGCAGCCAATCTATAACCCGGGACAGGGGGTACGAGCAGTACTTC CASSQSITRDRGYEQYF TRBJ2-7 TRBV4-3 NA TRBD1
TGTGCCAGTAGCCCCCAGGGGGATTCACCCCTCCACTTT CASSPQGDSPLHF TRBJ1-6 TRBV19 NA TRBD1
TGTGCCAGCTTCGTACAGGGTTGGAACACTGAAGCTTTCTTT CASFVQGWNTEAFF TRBJ1-1 TRBV28 NA NA
TGTGCCAGCACCCAAACAGGGGTCTACTATGGCTACACCTTC CASTQTGVYYGYTF TRBJ1-2 TRBV28 NA TRBD1
TGTGCCAGCAGTTTATCGGGGGGACCCGGGCTGGGCAATCAGCCCCAGCATTTT CASSLSGGPGLGNQPQHF TRBJ1-5 TRBV27 few NA
TGTGCCAGCAGCTTAGTCGCAGGGTATAACACAGATACGCAGTATTTT CASSLVAGYNTDTQYF TRBJ2-3 TRBV7-2 NA NA
TGCGCCAGCAGCTTGGGAGGGGTAGCGGGCGCAGATACGCAGTATTTT CASSLGGVAGADTQYF TRBJ2-3 TRBV5-1 NA TRBD2